This T cell receptor (beta chain) stems from a study of T cells after posttransplantation cyclophosphamide. The study, taken as a whole, reports: Donor CD8+ memory clones often dominated recipient blood repertoires at later times.

Only in-frame clones appear in the TCRdb table, and some are missing; sequencing was by immunoSEQ multiplex PCR. Altogether tens of thousands of clones are present, just under 95% being singletons, with the ten largest covering 2.5% to 3%. Details on this clone: The antigen is not known.

CDR1 is MDHEN and CDR2 is SYDVKM in the germline V gene. V was trimmed by 2 bases and J by 0 bases, leaving 10 bases between them. The CDR3 runs to 15 residues. The TCR sequence derives from a woman aged 25 to 39 in good health and a related stem cell transplant donor. The sequenced sample was PBMCs. This rearrangement joins TRBV28 to TRBJ1-1; D call uncertain. CDR3 coding DNA: TGTGCCAGCAGTTTAGTATATACCTTGAACACTGAAGCTTTCTTT. Translating gives CASSLVYTLNTEAFF.